Each of the 24 T cell receptor beta chains below was sequenced from the same sample in a study of CD8+CD57+ T cells in acquired aplastic anemia. The TCR beta profiling, which covered VDJ combination and CDR3 sequence, was carried out using genomic DNA as the template. TCRdb analysed the reads with MiXCR anew, one entry per CDR3 protein. The repertoire consists of roughly 200,000 distinct CDR3 sequences, with approximately 60% occurring once and the leading ten covering about 29%. The sample consisted of sorted CD4+, CD8+, or CD8+CD57+ T cells (not recorded which) from PBMCs. All receptors come from a human donor in good health.

The V and J genes are TRBV10-3 and TRBJ2-7, with TRBD2 matching over 13 bases. Germline V gene lookup returns CDR1 ENHRY and CDR2 SYGVKD. With 3 bases clipped from V and 4 bases from J, the junction kept 9 bases outside the gene matches. The CDR3 has 17 residues. Here the CDR3 reads CAISDTSGRASGYEQYF. The CDR3 DNA is TGTGCCATCAGTGATACTAGCGGGAGGGCCTCGGGATACGAGCAGTACTTC.

The chain uses TRBV12-3 or TRBV12-4 and TRBJ1-2, with a possible D match to TRBD1 (5 bases). The V gene lost 6 bases and the J gene lost 4 bases, with 18 bases spanning the gap. The CDR3 runs 15 residues. The CDR3 reads CASSIAADSLYGYTF. CDR3 bases: TGTGCCAGCAGCATCGCAGCCGACAGTCTCTATGGCTACACCTTC.

The chain couples TRBV27 to TRBJ1-1; the D gene is possibly TRBD1 (6 bases). CDR1 is MNHEY, CDR2 SMNVEV, per germline (reference sequence). V was pared by 0 bases and J by 3 bases, with 11 bases between. This CDR3 comprises 15 residues. This chain's CDR3 is CASSLSPGVYTEAFF. CDR3 DNA sequence: TGTGCCAGCAGTTTATCACCAGGGGTGTACACTGAAGCTTTCTTT.

The V gene is TRBV20-1, the J gene TRBJ2-5; TRBD2 might be the D (5 bases). V was cut by 1 base and J by 4 bases, with 7 bases left in between. The germline V gene encodes CDR1 DFQATT and CDR2 SNEGSKA (reference sequence). CDR3 length: 12 amino acids. The CDR3 loop is CSARAGSETQYF. In DNA form, the CDR3 reads TGCAGTGCTAGAGCGGGATCAGAGACCCAGTACTTC.

The chain joins TRBV27 to TRBJ1-5; D is uncertain. Trimming pared 3 bases from V and 7 bases from J, leaving 7 bases between. The CDR3 consists of 12 residues. Germline-derived CDR1 and CDR2 are MNHEY and SMNVEV (reference sequence). The chain's CDR3 is CASSFSGQPQHF. In DNA, the CDR3 is TGTGCCAGCAGTTTTTCGGGGCAGCCCCAGCATTTT.

The sample holds many counts of this clonotype. V is TRBV4-1 and J is TRBJ1-1, with 8 bases fitting TRBD1. The ends lost 5 bases at V and 3 bases at J; junction bases unmatched: 2. Per the germline V gene, CDR1 is MGHRA and CDR2 is YSYEKL. The CDR3 extends over 13 amino acids. The CDR3 DNA follows: TGCGCCAGCAGCTCACAGGGGGACACTGAAGCTTTCTTT. Amino acid sequence: CASSSQGDTEAFF.

This clonotype occurred once. The chain employs TRBV15 and TRBJ2-1; D gene unclear. The CDR3 has 15 amino acids. V dropped 4 bases and J dropped 4 bases, with 14 bases sitting between them. The V gene's germline CDR1 is LNHNV and CDR2 YYDKDF (reference sequence). The CDR3, as DNA: TGTGCCACCAGCAAGGCAGGACCCATTTACAATGAGCAGTTCTTC. It is translated as CATSKAGPIYNEQFF. The variable domain in full, with the rest retrieved from reference TRBV15 and TRBJ2-1, is DAMVIQNPRYQVTQFGKPVTLSCSQTLNHNVMYWYQQKSSQAPKLLFHYYDKDFNNEADTPDNFQSRRPNTSFCFLDIRSPGLGDTAMYLCATSKAGPIYNEQFFGPGTRLTVL.

This chain joins TRBV29-1 and TRBJ1-1; D is undetermined. Per the germline V gene, CDR1 is SQVTM and CDR2 is ANQGSEA. CDR3 length equals 13 residues. The V gene lost 0 bases and the J gene lost 7 bases, with 12 bases spanning the gap. The chain's CDR3 is CSVEEGIGVEAFF. The DNA of the CDR3 is TGCAGCGTTGAAGAGGGGATTGGGGTTGAAGCTTTCTTT.

This clonotype was picked up a small number of times. A much larger clone sits a single nucleotide away, making a read error possible. This rearrangement joins TRBV6-4 to TRBJ2-1; D is possibly TRBD2 (6 bases). The CDR3 length is 13 residues. Germline-derived CDR1 and CDR2 are MRHNA and SNTAGT. CDR3 region: CASSDAGPNEHFF. CDR3 bases: TGTGCCAGCAGTGACGCGGGGCCCAATGAGCATTTCTTC.

With respect to this clonotype: At one end, the junction sequence differs from germline, possibly due to a read error. V and J are TRBV2 and TRBJ1-3; TRBD1 might be the D (5 bases). The CDR3 length is 14 residues. CDR1 is SNHLY and CDR2 is FYNNEI in the germline V gene. In DNA form, the CDR3 reads TGTGCCAGCAGTGATCCTGGGGCGGGAAACACCGTATATTTT. Translation: CASSDPGAGNTVYF.

The rearrangement uses TRBV7-6 and TRBJ2-1; D is perhaps TRBD2 (6 bases). Germline-derived CDR1 and CDR2 are SGHVS and FNYEAQ. With 3 bases removed from V and 5 bases from J, the gap between germline ends came to 11 bases. The CDR3 is made up of 14 amino acids. This CDR3 reads CASSFYGGNNEQFF. The CDR3 coding sequence is TGTGCCAGCAGCTTCTACGGGGGAAACAATGAGCAGTTCTTC.

The rearrangement links TRBV11-3 to TRBJ2-7; possibly TRBD1 or TRBD2 for D (5 bases each). V dropped 5 bases and J dropped 5 bases, with 13 bases sitting between them. The CDR3 totals 13 residues. Per the germline V gene, CDR1 is SGHNT and CDR2 is YENEEA. Here the CDR3 reads CASSTGRGHEQYF. The CDR3 coding sequence is TGTGCCAGCAGCACCGGACGGGGCCACGAGCAGTACTTC.

V is TRBV7-9 and J is TRBJ1-1; unclear D gene. Germline CDR1 is SEHNR and CDR2 is FQNEAQ (reference sequence). This CDR3 spans 15 amino acids. Trimming shortened V by 6 bases and J by 3 bases, and 17 bases separated the two germline ends. CDR3 in amino acids: CASRLPSAGDTEAFF. The CDR3 nucleotides are TGTGCCAGCAGGTTACCCTCGGCTGGGGACACTGAAGCTTTCTTT.

The chain employs TRBV29-1 and TRBJ1-1; TRBD1 matches at 8 bases. Germline-derived CDR1 and CDR2 are SQVTM and ANQGSEA. The CDR3 contains 13 residues. Trimming cost V 6 bases and J 2 bases; bases outside gene matches: 5. In DNA form, the CDR3 reads TGCAGCGTCAAAGGACAGGGAAACACTGAAGCTTTCTTT. Its protein product is CSVKGQGNTEAFF.

As to this clonotype: A junction boundary mismatches the germline segment, possibly from a read error. The J gene is TRBJ1-2, the V gene TRBV20-1; D possibly corresponds to TRBD1 (6 bases). CDR1 DFQATT and CDR2 SNEGSKA come from the germline V gene (reference sequence). The CDR3 is 13 residues long. The CDR3, as DNA: TGCAGTGCAGCGCACAGGGATCCCTATGTCTACACCTTC. Protein product: CSAAHRDPYVYTF.

The chain has TRBV7-9 and TRBJ1-3; tentative D call: TRBD1 (5 bases). The germline V gene encodes CDR1 SEHNR and CDR2 FQNEAQ (reference sequence). The germline V and J ends were trimmed by 5 bases and 2 bases, with 10 bases remaining between them. The CDR3 length is 14 residues. The DNA of the CDR3 is TGTGCCAGCAGCCCAAGCAGGGCTGGAAACACCATATATTTT. Translation gives CASSPSRAGNTIYF.

This clonotype was observed a few times. The chain employs TRBV7-9 and TRBJ2-7; D uncertain. Germline-derived CDR1 and CDR2 are SEHNR and FQNEAQ (reference sequence). CDR3 length: 13 amino acids. Trimming stripped 8 bases from V and 0 bases from J, with 11 bases between. CDR3 bases: TGTGCCAGCTCTTGGGCCGACTCCTACGAGCAGTACTTC. Amino acids: CASSWADSYEQYF.

Concerning this clonotype itself: A read error is possible here, since a much larger clone lies one base away. V and J are TRBV14 and TRBJ2-4, with D maybe TRBD2 (5 bases). Germline CDR1 SGHDN, CDR2 FVKESK. This CDR3 has 17 amino acids. CDR3 nucleotide sequence: TGTGCCAGCAGCCAAGATGGAGGTGCCCTAGCCGAAAACATTCAGTACTTC. Protein product: CASSQDGGALAENIQYF.

This clonotype was seen only a few times. The chain is built from TRBV29-1 and TRBJ1-5; D not certain. V was cut by 0 bases and J by 2 bases, with 11 bases left in between. CDR3 size: 15 residues. Germline loops: CDR1 SQVTM, CDR2 ANQGSEA. The CDR3, as DNA: TGCAGCGTTGAAGAGGGCGGCTTTGGCAATCAGCCCCAGCATTTT. Translating gives CSVEEGGFGNQPQHF.

This chain joins TRBV27 and TRBJ2-2; TRBD1 is a possible D gene (6 bases). Trimming took 6 bases from V and 7 from J, leaving 12 bases between them. The CDR3 sequence is 13 residues long. Germline loops: CDR1 MNHEY, CDR2 SMNVEV (reference sequence). The DNA for the CDR3 is TGTGCCAGCAGCCTAAGGGGGTACGGGGAGCTGTTTTTT. It is translated as CASSLRGYGELFF.

The chain couples TRBV2 to TRBJ1-1; D may be TRBD1 (6 bases). Germline V CDR1 and CDR2: SNHLY, FYNNEI. This CDR3 has 13 residues. The V gene lost 5 bases and the J gene lost 8 bases, with 15 bases spanning the gap. DNA for the CDR3: TGTGCCAGCAGTCGGAATCAGGGGACCGAAGCTTTCTTT. Translated, it gives CASSRNQGTEAFF.

This clonotype occurred many times. The V and J genes are TRBV20-1 and TRBJ2-1; 9 nucleotides match TRBD2. CDR1 is DFQATT and CDR2 is SNEGSKA in the germline V gene (reference sequence). CDR3 length: 14 amino acids. The ends lost 5 bases at V and 2 bases at J; junction bases unmatched: 4. The CDR3 DNA follows: TGCAGTGCTCGGACTAGCGAAGCCTACAATGAGCAGTTCTTC. Translated, it gives CSARTSEAYNEQFF.

This clonotype showed up many times. The chain combines TRBV6-6 with TRBJ1-6, with D hard to call. V lost 6 bases and J 11 bases, leaving 8 bases between the germline ends. This CDR3 contains 11 residues. CDR1 is MNHNY, CDR2 SVGAGI, per germline (reference sequence). The CDR3 nucleotides are TGTGCCAGCAGCAACAGCCCACCCCTCCACTTT. Protein product: CASSNSPPLHF.

This clonotype showed up many times. This chain connects TRBV9 to TRBJ2-7; 7 bases line up with TRBD1. The CDR3 totals 14 residues. Trimming removed 0 bases from V and 2 bases from J; junction bases left unmatched: 2. Germline values: CDR1 SGDLS, CDR2 YYNGEE. The CDR3 loop is CASSVAGTAYEQYF. CDR3 sequence (DNA): TGTGCCAGCAGCGTAGCCGGGACAGCCTACGAGCAGTACTTC.